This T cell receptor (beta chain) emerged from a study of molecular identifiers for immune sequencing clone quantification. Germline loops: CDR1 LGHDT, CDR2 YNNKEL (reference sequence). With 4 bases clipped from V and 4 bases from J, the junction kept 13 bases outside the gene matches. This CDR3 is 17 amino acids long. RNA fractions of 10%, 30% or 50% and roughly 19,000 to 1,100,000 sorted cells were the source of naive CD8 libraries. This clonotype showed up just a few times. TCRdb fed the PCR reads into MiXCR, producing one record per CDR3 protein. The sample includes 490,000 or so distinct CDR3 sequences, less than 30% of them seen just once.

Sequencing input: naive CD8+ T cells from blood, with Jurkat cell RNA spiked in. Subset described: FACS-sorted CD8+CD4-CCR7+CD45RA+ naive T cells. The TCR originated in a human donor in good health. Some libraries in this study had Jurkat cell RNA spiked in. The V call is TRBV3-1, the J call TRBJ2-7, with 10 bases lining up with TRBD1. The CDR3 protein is CASSPKPRGQGVYEQYF. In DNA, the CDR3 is TGTGCCAGCAGCCCGAAACCCCGCGGACAGGGGGTTTACGAGCAGTACTTC.